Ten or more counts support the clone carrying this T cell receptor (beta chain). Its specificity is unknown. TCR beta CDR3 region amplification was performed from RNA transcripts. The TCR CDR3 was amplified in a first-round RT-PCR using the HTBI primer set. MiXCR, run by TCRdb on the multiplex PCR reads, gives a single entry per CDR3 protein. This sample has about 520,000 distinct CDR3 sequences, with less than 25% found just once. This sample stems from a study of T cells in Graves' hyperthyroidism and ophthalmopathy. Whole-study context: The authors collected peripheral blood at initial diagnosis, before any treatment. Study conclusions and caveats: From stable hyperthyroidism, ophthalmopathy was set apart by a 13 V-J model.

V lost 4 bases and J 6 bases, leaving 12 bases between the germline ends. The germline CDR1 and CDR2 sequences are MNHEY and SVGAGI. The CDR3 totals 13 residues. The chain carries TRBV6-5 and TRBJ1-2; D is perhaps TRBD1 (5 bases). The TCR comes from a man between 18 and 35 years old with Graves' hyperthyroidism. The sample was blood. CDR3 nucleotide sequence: TGTGCCAGCAGTTTCGGGGGGGTGGATGGCTACACCTTC. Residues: CASSFGGVDGYTF.